What follows are 5 T cell receptor beta chains derived from one specimen sequenced in a study of blood T cell repertoires in COVID-19. Generated by immunoSEQ multiplex PCR, the TCRdb table keeps only in-frame clones and is missing some. Among about 120,000 clones listed, 81% were seen once. What was sequenced was peripheral blood. The receptors were gathered from a woman between 45 and 60 years old with acute or convalescent COVID-19.

This chain uses TRBV3-1 (or the pseudogene TRBV3-2) with TRBJ2-3; D perhaps matches TRBD2 (6 bases). CDR1 is LGHDT and CDR2 is YNNKEL in the germline V gene (reference sequence). Trimming removed 0 bases from V and 1 base from J, with 14 bases in between. The CDR3 is 17 residues long. CDR3 coding DNA: TGTGCCAGCAGCCAAGATCTACCCGGGGGTGGCACAGATACGCAGTATTTT. This gives the protein CASSQDLPGGGTDTQYF.

The rearrangement uses TRBV28 and TRBJ1-2; 8 bases fit TRBD1. The CDR3 covers 12 residues. Germline lookup yields CDR1 MDHEN and CDR2 SYDVKM. V trimming: 5 bases; J trimming: 8 bases; junction bases outside the gene matches: 4. CDR3: CASSRTGTGYTF. Here the CDR3 DNA reads TGTGCCAGCAGTAGGACAGGGACCGGCTACACCTTC.

The rearrangement uses TRBV9 and TRBJ2-5; 13 nucleotides match TRBD2. Losses at the gene ends were 0 bases for V and 2 bases for J; bases not matched to a gene: 4. This CDR3 region has 17 residues. Per the germline V gene, CDR1 is SGDLS and CDR2 is YYNGEE. CDR3 sequence: CASSVGGLAGMQETQYF. The DNA of the CDR3 is TGTGCCAGCAGCGTAGGGGGACTAGCGGGGATGCAAGAGACCCAGTACTTC.

J is TRBJ1-4 and V is TRBV5-4; D is unclear. From germline, CDR1 is SGHNT and CDR2 YYREEE (reference sequence). This CDR3 has 13 amino acids. V was clipped by 4 bases and J by 10 bases, with 14 bases between them. The chain's CDR3 is CASSVGSGGKLFF. CDR3 bases: TGTGCCAGCAGCGTAGGATCCGGAGGAAAACTGTTTTTT.

CDR3 sequence: CAISTGTSGATIGETQYF. The CDR3 coding sequence is TGTGCCATCAGCACCGGGACTAGCGGGGCTACGATTGGGGAGACCCAGTACTTC. The chain combines TRBV10-3 with TRBJ2-5; TRBD2 agrees at 13 bases. J was trimmed by 5 bases and V by 6 bases; bases with no gene match: 15. There are 18 residues in the CDR3. CDR1 ENHRY and CDR2 SYGVKD come from the germline V gene.